This TCR beta chain is from a study of PD-L1 blockade in urothelial cancer. A single count supports this clone. CDR3 size: 22 residues. Germline V gene data show CDR1 as PRHDT and CDR2 as FYEKMQ (reference sequence). Trimming shortened V by 1 base and J by 0 bases, and 25 bases separated the two germline ends. Using immunoSEQ multiplex PCR, the repertoire was profiled, and TCRdb retains in-frame clones only, with some absent. The profile shows 35,000 to 50,000 clones, around nine tenths of them singletons. Sequencing was performed on PBMCs, taken around atezolizumab (anti-PD-L1) treatment. The rearrangement links TRBV13 to TRBJ2-6, with D perhaps matching TRBD1 (8 bases). The receptor was isolated from a woman aged 55-75 years with urothelial cancer. CDR3 in DNA: TGTGCCAGCAGCTTAGTTACGGGACAGGCGGGAGAGAGGTACTCTGGGGCCAACGTCCTGACTTTC. Translated, it gives CASSLVTGQAGERYSGANVLTF.